The 28 T cell receptor beta chains in this list originate from one sample, sequenced in a study of response to subunit inactivated influenza vaccine. TCRdb re-called the RT-PCR reads through MiXCR, storing one row per CDR3 protein. The table has 650,000 or so distinct CDR3 sequences, 14% seen once; the top ten hold less than 9%. Sequencing used PBMCs from blood, obtained 14 to 15 days before vaccination. These receptor sequences come from a man aged 45 to 65 who received an inactivated influenza vaccine.

This clonotype was picked up many times. CDR3 sequence reads: CASSPQLGSTGELFF. CDR3 DNA: TGTGCCAGCAGCCCCCAGTTGGGTTCCACCGGGGAGCTGTTTTTT. The chain is built from TRBV5-4 and TRBJ2-2; D is undetermined. V lost 4 bases and J lost 4, with 14 bases in between. Germline V gives CDR1 SGHNT, CDR2 YYREEE (reference sequence). The CDR3 covers 15 residues.

A note on this clonotype: Germline and junction disagree at one end, which may indicate a read error. The chain has TRBV13 and TRBJ2-3; 10 bases align to TRBD1. The CDR3 is made up of 15 amino acids. Germline CDR1 and CDR2: PRHDT and FYEKMQ (reference sequence). CDR3 region: CASSRDRGMTDTQFF. For the CDR3, the DNA is TGTGCCAGCAGCCGGGACAGGGGAATGACAGATACGCAGTTTTTT.

The chain employs TRBV2 and TRBJ1-5; D is perhaps TRBD1 (5 bases). In germline, CDR1 is SNHLY, CDR2 FYNNEI. This CDR3 spans 13 amino acids. Trimming stripped 11 bases from V and 2 bases from J, with 13 bases between. In DNA, the CDR3 is TGTGCCGGCTCGGGGGAGGGCAATCAGCCCCAGCATTTT. This sequence encodes CAGSGEGNQPQHF. The full variable domain, completed using reference TRBV2 and TRBJ1-5, is EPEVTQTPSHQVTQMGQEVILRCVPISNHLYFYWYRQILGQKVEFLVSFYNNEISEKSEIFDDQFSVERPDGSNFTLKIRSTKLEDSAMYFCAGSGEGNQPQHFGDGTRLSIL.

This clonotype was counted between two and nine times. The CDR3 here is CSARDQRGNTEAFF. The DNA of the CDR3 is TGCAGTGCTAGAGATCAAAGGGGAAACACTGAAGCTTTCTTT. This chain uses TRBV20-1 with TRBJ1-1; tentatively, D is TRBD1 (5 bases). V lost 0 bases to trimming and J lost 2 bases, with 10 bases between them. This CDR3 has 14 residues. The V gene's germline CDR1 is DFQATT and CDR2 SNEGSKA (reference sequence).

The chain uses TRBV6-1 and TRBJ1-2; 10 bases match TRBD1. Germline CDR1 and CDR2: MNHNS and SASEGT. Trimming cost V 4 bases and J 1 base; bases outside gene matches: 3. This CDR3 has 15 residues. CDR3 nucleotides: TGTGCCAGCAGTGCATGGGACAGGGGTAACTATGGCTACACCTTC. Protein sequence: CASSAWDRGNYGYTF.

This clonotype has a count of ten or more. V gene TRBV20-1 combines with J gene TRBJ1-1; D call uncertain. Deletions cut 5 bases from V and 4 bases from J, with 14 bases between. The CDR3 contains 13 residues. Germline lookup yields CDR1 DFQATT and CDR2 SNEGSKA (reference sequence). As DNA, the CDR3 is TGCAGTGCTTGGGCTGACGCGGGCACTGAAGCTTTCTTT. It is translated as CSAWADAGTEAFF.

This clonotype was observed a single time. CDR3 sequence: CSAAGTGAYEQYF. The DNA for the CDR3 is TGCAGCGCTGCCGGGACAGGGGCCTACGAGCAGTACTTC. This chain uses TRBV29-1 with TRBJ2-7, with TRBD1 matching 10 bases. The CDR3 spans 13 residues. V gave up 7 bases and J gave up 2 bases; unmatched junction bases: 5. Germline values: CDR1 SQVTM, CDR2 ANQGSEA.

V gene TRBV7-9 combines with J gene TRBJ2-1, with 7 positions matching TRBD2. CDR3 length: 14 amino acids. The V and J ends lost 3 bases and 6 bases, in that order; junction bases with no gene match: 5. The germline CDR1 and CDR2 sequences are SEHNR and FQNEAQ (reference sequence). The chain's CDR3 is CASSLSAGSNEQFF. CDR3 bases: TGTGCCAGCAGCTTGTCAGCGGGGAGCAATGAGCAGTTCTTC.

The table lists this clonotype with a few counts. The J gene is TRBJ1-5, the V gene TRBV6-2 or TRBV6-3; tentatively, D is TRBD1 (6 bases). Per the germline V gene, CDR1 is MNHEY and CDR2 is SVGEGT. This CDR3 has 14 residues. The V gene lost 3 bases and the J gene lost 7 bases, with 13 bases spanning the gap. The CDR3 DNA follows: TGTGCCAGCAGTTATTCGACAGGAACCCAGCCCCAGCATTTT. Encoded protein: CASSYSTGTQPQHF.

This clonotype has a handful of counts. This chain uses TRBV6-4 with TRBJ2-1; 9 bases fit TRBD2. Germline assignment: CDR1 MRHNA and CDR2 SNTAGT. Trimming removed 0 bases from V and 9 bases from J; junction bases left unmatched: 6. CDR3 length: 15 amino acids. In DNA, the CDR3 is TGTGCCAGCAGTGACTCTGAGGCGGGAGGGGTTGAGCAGTTCTTC. Its protein is CASSDSEAGGVEQFF.

This clonotype was seen a handful of times. The chain has TRBV6-2 or TRBV6-3 and TRBJ1-1, with 10 bases matching TRBD1. Germline V gene sequence: CDR1 MNHEY, CDR2 SVGEGT. The V and J ends lost 6 bases and 2 bases, in that order; junction bases with no gene match: 6. The CDR3 spans 15 residues. The CDR3 loop reads CASSRDRGQNTEAFF. In DNA form, the CDR3 reads TGTGCCAGCAGCCGGGACAGGGGACAAAACACTGAAGCTTTCTTT.

The V call is TRBV27, the J call TRBJ2-7; TRBD1 aligns across 7 bases. The germline V gene has CDR1 MNHEY and CDR2 SMNVEV (reference sequence). The V segment lost 5 bases and the J segment 7 bases; nucleotides outside the gene matches: 8. The CDR3 spans 13 residues. The CDR3 DNA sequence: TGTGCCAGCAGTGAAGACTCCAGGGGGGAGCAGTACTTC. As protein: CASSEDSRGEQYF.

The table lists this clonotype with a few counts. The junction shows a germline mismatch at one end, possibly a read error. V is TRBV5-1 and J is TRBJ1-6; D ambiguous. Germline V gene lookup returns CDR1 SGHRS and CDR2 YFSETQ. There are 17 residues in the CDR3. CDR3 loop: CASSSGLGRSYNSPLHF. Here the CDR3 DNA reads TGCGCCAGCAGCTCAGGACTAGGGCGCTCCTATAATTCACCCCTCCATTTT.

The CDR3 here is CASSLDVSLTDTQYF. In DNA form, the CDR3 reads TGTGCCAGCAGCTTAGATGTCTCCCTGACAGATACGCAGTATTTT. The chain combines TRBV7-9 with TRBJ2-3, with no clear D. This CDR3 has 15 residues. In germline, CDR1 is SEHNR, CDR2 FQNEAQ (reference sequence). The V end was cut by 1 base, the J end by 3 bases, with 11 bases between.

This clonotype appeared a few times. The genes are TRBV7-9 and TRBJ2-2; D is undetermined. Germline V gene sequence: CDR1 SEHNR, CDR2 FQNEAQ (reference sequence). This CDR3 is built from 12 residues. Deletions cut 5 bases from V and 6 bases from J, with 7 bases between. The CDR3 nucleotides read TGTGCCAGCAGCGAAATTTCCGGGGAGCTGTTTTTT. Translating gives CASSEISGELFF.

This clonotype was picked up a small number of times. The chain combines TRBV20-1 with TRBJ2-1; TRBD2 agrees at 10 bases. The ends lost 5 bases at V and 7 bases at J; junction bases unmatched: 8. The CDR3 is made up of 14 amino acids. CDR1 and CDR2 from the germline V gene are DFQATT and SNEGSKA (reference sequence). The CDR3 region has the DNA TGCAGTGCTCTCACTAGCGGGGCTGATAATGAGCAGTTCTTC. This encodes CSALTSGADNEQFF.

This clonotype was seen a few times. The chain couples TRBV12-3 or TRBV12-4 to TRBJ1-5, with 10 nucleotides matching TRBD1. J gave up 6 bases and V 3 bases, and 8 bases lay outside the gene matches. The CDR3 covers 16 residues. CDR3 DNA: TGTGCCAGCAGTTTTCATGACAGGGGGCGAGGTCAGCCCCAGCATTTT. Protein: CASSFHDRGRGQPQHF.

As for this clonotype: An end of the junction does not agree with germline; a read error may underlie this. The gene calls are TRBV7-3 and TRBJ2-7; possibly TRBD1 or TRBD2 for D (5 bases each). From germline, CDR1 is SGHTA and CDR2 FQGTGA. CDR3 size: 13 residues. The CDR3 protein is CASSLGQRGEQYF. CDR3 DNA sequence: TGCGCCAGCAGCTTGGGGCAGCGAGGGGAGCAGTACTTC. Combining the CDR3 with reference TRBV7-3 and TRBJ2-7 gives the whole variable domain GAGVSQTPSNKVTEKGKYVELRCDPISGHTALYWYRQSLGQGPEFLIYFQGTGAADDSGLPNDRFFAVRPEGSVSTLKIQRTERGDSAVYLCASSLGQRGEQYFGPGTRLTVT.

This clonotype was counted a few times. The chain joins TRBV12-3 or TRBV12-4 to TRBJ2-3, with D maybe TRBD1 (6 bases). There are 20 residues in the CDR3. V gave up 6 bases and J gave up 2 bases, with 30 bases separating them. The CDR3 DNA reads TGTGCCAGCAGCGGGGCGAGGGGGATGTCCCATTATATATACACAGATACGCAGTATTTT. Protein: CASSGARGMSHYIYTDTQYF.

The chain's CDR3 is CASSERGGLEETQYF. The DNA for the CDR3 is TGTGCCAGCAGTGAACGTGGAGGACTAGAAGAGACCCAGTACTTC. This chain connects TRBV2 to TRBJ2-5, with TRBD2 identical over 7 bases. Germline lookup yields CDR1 SNHLY and CDR2 FYNNEI. V was pared by 2 bases and J by 3 bases, with 6 bases of the junction left unmatched. This CDR3 has 15 amino acids.

In this sample, this clonotype turned up many times. The chain links TRBV9 to TRBJ2-2, with D hard to call. The CDR3 loop spans 14 amino acids. Between the trimmed V and J ends, which lost 0 bases and 0 bases, there was a span of 3 bases. Germline assignment: CDR1 SGDLS and CDR2 YYNGEE. The CDR3 nucleotides read TGTGCCAGCAGCGTAGATCCGAACACCGGGGAGCTGTTTTTT. It is translated as CASSVDPNTGELFF. The entire variable domain, with the rest obtained from reference TRBV9 and TRBJ2-2, is as follows: DSGVTQTPKHLITATGQRVTLRCSPRSGDLSVYWYQQSLDQGLQFLIQYYNGEERAKGNILERFSAQQFPDLHSELNLSSLELGDSALYFCASSVDPNTGELFFGEGSRLTVL.

This clonotype turned up a few times. V usage is TRBV7-2 and J usage is TRBJ2-7; TRBD1 matches at 11 bases. Germline assignment: CDR1 SGHTA and CDR2 FQGNSA. The CDR3 runs to 14 residues. Germline trimming cut 8 bases from V and 12 bases from J; bases unmatched to any gene: 15. The CDR3 is CASSSGTGGYPGYF. The DNA for the CDR3 is TGTGCCAGCTCCTCCGGGACAGGGGGTTATCCGGGGTACTTC.

This clonotype was found a few times. The chain employs TRBV20-1 and TRBJ2-2; maybe TRBD2 (6 bases). CDR1 and CDR2 from the germline V gene are DFQATT and SNEGSKA (reference sequence). The CDR3 is 14 residues long. Trimming took off 3 bases at V and 2 bases at J, with 10 bases between the two ends. The CDR3: CSASGLLNTGELFF. In DNA form, the CDR3 reads TGCAGTGCTAGCGGACTACTAAACACCGGGGAGCTGTTTTTT.

This clonotype was counted many times. This chain joins TRBV5-1 and TRBJ1-2, with TRBD1 matching 8 bases. Germline V lookup: CDR1 SGHRS, CDR2 YFSETQ. The V segment lost 0 bases and the J segment 7 bases; nucleotides outside the gene matches: 2. The CDR3 is 13 amino acids. The CDR3 loop reads CASSLGQGSGYTF. As DNA, the CDR3 is TGCGCCAGCAGCTTGGGACAGGGGAGTGGCTACACCTTC.

This clonotype was seen a handful of times. V gene TRBV4-1 combines with J gene TRBJ2-7; TRBD1 matches 9 bases. Germline V gives CDR1 MGHRA, CDR2 YSYEKL. V trimming: 2 bases; J trimming: 1 base; junction bases outside the gene matches: 9. The CDR3 has 17 amino acids. CDR3 sequence reads: CASSQNPGTGSSYEQYF. CDR3 nucleotides: TGCGCCAGCAGCCAAAACCCCGGGACAGGGAGTTCCTACGAGCAGTACTTC.

There are many counts of this clonotype. The genes are TRBV12-3 or TRBV12-4 and TRBJ2-1, with D uncertain. This CDR3 is 18 amino acids long. Between the trimmed V and J ends, which lost 7 bases and 1 base, there was a span of 23 bases. The CDR3 DNA follows: TGTGCCAGCACCCCCCGGAGATTGCCTCACCCTTCCTACAATGAGCAGTTCTTC. Protein: CASTPRRLPHPSYNEQFF.

The chain uses TRBV2 and TRBJ1-2, with 7 bases fitting TRBD1. J gave up 7 bases and V 4 bases, and 6 bases lay outside the gene matches. Germline CDR1 is SNHLY and CDR2 is FYNNEI. The CDR3 is 13 amino acids. CDR3 sequence: CASSGGTAGGYTF. The CDR3 nucleotides read TGTGCCAGCAGTGGGGGGACAGCGGGTGGCTACACCTTC.

This clonotype occurred many times. This sequence joins TRBV6-1 and TRBJ1-1, with D possibly TRBD1 on 5 matching bases. V lost 5 bases and J 6 bases, leaving 16 bases between the germline ends. CDR3 length equals 14 residues. Germline-derived CDR1 and CDR2 are MNHNS and SASEGT. Here the CDR3 DNA reads TGTGCCAGCAGTCCTGCCATTGGGGGTGCTGAAGCTTTCTTT. Its translation: CASSPAIGGAEAFF.